The 9 T cell receptor beta chains in this list originate from one sample, sequenced in a study of PD-1 blockade in classical Hodgkin lymphoma. Described time point: cycle 4 day 1 (C4D1), after about 6 weeks of nivolumab. Each patient's relapse followed autologous stem cell transplantation, and brentuximab vedotin exposure varied. Data came from immunoSEQ multiplex PCR; TCRdb stores just in-frame clones and leaves some out. The data hold fewer than 25,000 clones, with about 81% observed a single time. Source: peripheral blood mononuclear cells (PBMCs), taken before the fourth cycle of nivolumab. These receptors were collected from a human donor with classical Hodgkin lymphoma.

The V gene is TRBV28, the J gene TRBJ1-2; no clear D gene. Trimming removed 2 bases at V and 5 bases at J, with 6 bases between. The CDR3 loop spans 12 amino acids. Germline V lookup: CDR1 MDHEN, CDR2 SYDVKM. The chain's CDR3 is CASSLGEYGYTF. The DNA for the CDR3 is TGTGCCAGCAGTTTAGGCGAATATGGCTACACCTTC.

The chain links TRBV29-1 to TRBJ2-7; D gene ambiguous. Germline assignment: CDR1 SQVTM and CDR2 ANQGSEA. The V and J ends lost 5 bases and 3 bases respectively, with 8 bases between them. CDR3 length: 11 amino acids. CDR3 DNA: TGCAGCGTTCGGGCAGACTACGAGCAGTACTTC. It yields the protein CSVRADYEQYF.

The chain is built from TRBV27 and TRBJ1-2, with D hard to call. There are 13 residues in the CDR3. The germline V and J ends were trimmed by 3 bases and 3 bases, with 8 bases remaining between them. Germline V gene lookup returns CDR1 MNHEY and CDR2 SMNVEV (reference sequence). CDR3 sequence: CASSLAVDYGYTF. CDR3 in DNA: TGTGCCAGCAGTTTGGCAGTAGACTATGGCTACACCTTC.

The chain links TRBV7-2 to TRBJ1-2; no clear D gene. Germline V gives CDR1 SGHTA, CDR2 FQGNSA. Deletions cut 0 bases from V and 4 bases from J, with 12 bases between. The CDR3 runs 15 residues. CDR3 DNA sequence: TGTGCCAGCAGCTTAGCGGCGGGCGCCGGCTATGGCTACACCTTC. Its translation is CASSLAAGAGYGYTF.

The chain couples TRBV6-5 to TRBJ1-3, with 7 bases identical to TRBD1. Germline V lookup: CDR1 MNHEY, CDR2 SVGAGI. With 0 bases clipped from V and 3 bases from J, the junction kept 2 bases outside the gene matches. CDR3 length equals 15 residues. In DNA, the CDR3 is TGTGCCAGCAGTTACTCGACAGGGAATGGAAACACCATATATTTT. As protein: CASSYSTGNGNTIYF.

The chain has TRBV5-1 and TRBJ2-1; perhaps TRBD2 as D (6 bases). The ends were cut back, 0 bases at V and 8 bases at J, with 18 bases in the middle. This CDR3 is 16 amino acids long. In germline, CDR1 is SGHRS, CDR2 YFSETQ. The CDR3 DNA follows: TGCGCCAGCAGCTTGGCCCCGGGACTCCGCGAGGATGAGCAGTTCTTC. This encodes CASSLAPGLREDEQFF.

This chain connects TRBV28 to TRBJ1-6; D unclear. The CDR3 consists of 12 residues. In germline, CDR1 is MDHEN, CDR2 SYDVKM. V lost 2 bases, J lost 9 bases, and 5 bases lay in between. The CDR3 reads CASSLRVSPLHF. The CDR3 DNA sequence: TGTGCCAGCAGTTTAAGGGTTTCACCCCTCCACTTT. The full variable domain, rest sourced from reference TRBV28 and TRBJ1-6, is DVKVTQSSRYLVKRTGEKVFLECVQDMDHENMFWYRQDPGLGLRLIYFSYDVKMKEKGDIPEGYSVSREKKERFSLILESASTNQTSMYLCASSLRVSPLHFGNGTRLTVT.

This clone came up once. The chain recombines TRBV2 with TRBJ2-3; 12 bases line up with TRBD2. V gave up 3 bases and J gave up 3 bases; unmatched junction bases: 1. The CDR3 loop spans 15 amino acids. Germline CDR1 SNHLY, CDR2 FYNNEI. The CDR3 DNA sequence: TGTGCCAGCAGTGAGACTAGCGGGAGAACAGATACGCAGTATTTT. Translating it yields CASSETSGRTDTQYF.

In nucleotides, the CDR3 is TGTGCCAGCAGCTTACAGCTGAACACTGAAGCTTTCTTT. This codes for CASSLQLNTEAFF. V is TRBV7-9 and J is TRBJ1-1; D unresolved. The CDR3 loop spans 13 amino acids. Trimming cost V 2 bases and J 0 bases, with 4 bases left between them. Germline V CDR1 and CDR2: SEHNR, FQNEAQ (reference sequence). Filled out from reference TRBV7-9 and TRBJ1-1, the complete variable domain reads DTGVSQNPRHKITKRGQNVTFRCDPISEHNRLYWYRQTLGQGPEFLTYFQNEAQLEKSRLLSDRFSAERPKGSFSTLEIQRTEQGDSAMYLCASSLQLNTEAFFGQGTRLTVV.